This T cell receptor (beta chain) originates from a study of OX40 agonist ivuxolimab in advanced cancers. On the study more broadly: The study treated patients with ivuxolimab, an agonistic anti-OX40 (CD134) antibody.

Trimming stripped 6 bases from V and 0 bases from J, with 14 bases between. CDR1 and CDR2 from the germline V gene are MDHEN and SYDVKM. The CDR3 is made up of 16 amino acids. Sequencing was performed with immunoSEQ multiplex PCR; in TCRdb, only in-frame clones are kept and a portion is missing. The table includes tens of thousands of clones, about 89% detected once. This receptor was identified in an adult with an advanced solid tumor such as melanoma, head and neck, liver or kidney cancer. This rearrangement joins TRBV28 to TRBJ2-2, with D possibly TRBD2 on 6 matching bases. The sample in question was CD4+ or CD8+ T cells sorted from blood, obtained in a trial of the OX40 agonist ivuxolimab. In DNA, the CDR3 is TGTGCCAGCAGCACCCCGAGGAGGGCGAACACCGGGGAGCTGTTTTTT. Translation gives CASSTPRRANTGELFF.